This T cell receptor (beta chain) was sequenced in a study of shared clonotypes between healthy human individuals. Germline V gene data show CDR1 as DFQATT and CDR2 as SNEGSKA (reference sequence). Trimming removed 7 bases from V and 4 bases from J, with 10 bases in between. The CDR3 contains 11 residues. Repertoires were generated with immunoSEQ multiplex PCR, while TCRdb's copy carries only in-frame clones and drops some. Here the sample spans about 1.5 million clones, 96% being singletons. As to this clone: The antigen is unknown.

Overall study findings and caveats: Clonotype sharing across donors was expected to vary with sequencing depth.

Donors were Caucasian adults residing in Nashville, Tennessee, USA. The receptor comes from a man under 40 in good health. The chain has TRBV20-1 and TRBJ2-5; D is possibly TRBD1 (5 bases). The sequencing input was naive CD4+ T cells sorted from blood. This sample's subset: CD45RA+ positively selected. CDR3 sequence (DNA): TGCAGTGTCCAGGACACAGAGACCCAGTACTTC. Amino acids: CSVQDTETQYF.